The entry below describes one T cell receptor beta chain. Germline CDR1 and CDR2: SGHRS and YFSETQ. Trimming removed 0 bases from V and 4 bases from J; junction bases left unmatched: 10. This CDR3 has 16 amino acids. This specimen belongs to a study of blood T cell repertoires in COVID-19. Sequencing used immunoSEQ multiplex PCR; TCRdb keeps in-frame clones, though not all of them. The repertoire holds around 140,000 clones, with 80% to 90% as singletons. The source is a man aged 60 to 75 with active or convalescent COVID-19. V gene TRBV5-1 combines with J gene TRBJ2-7; 7 nucleotides align to TRBD2. The sample comprised peripheral blood. The DNA for the CDR3 is TGCGCCAGCAGCTTGGGGCAGGGAGGGCCACTTTACGAGCAGTACGTC. Its translation is CASSLGQGGPLYEQYV.